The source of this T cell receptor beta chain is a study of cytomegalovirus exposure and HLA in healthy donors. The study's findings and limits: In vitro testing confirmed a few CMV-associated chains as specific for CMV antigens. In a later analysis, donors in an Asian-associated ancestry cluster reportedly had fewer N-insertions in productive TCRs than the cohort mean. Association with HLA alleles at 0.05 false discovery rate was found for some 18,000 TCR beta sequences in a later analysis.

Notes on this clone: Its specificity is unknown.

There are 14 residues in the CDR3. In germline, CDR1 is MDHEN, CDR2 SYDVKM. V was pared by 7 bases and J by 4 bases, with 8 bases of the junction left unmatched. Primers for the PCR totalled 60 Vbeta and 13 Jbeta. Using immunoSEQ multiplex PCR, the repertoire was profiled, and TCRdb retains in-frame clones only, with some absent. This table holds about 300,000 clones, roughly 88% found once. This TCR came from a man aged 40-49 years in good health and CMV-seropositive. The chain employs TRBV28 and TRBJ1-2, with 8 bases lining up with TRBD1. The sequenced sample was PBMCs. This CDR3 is CASTISQGAYGYTF. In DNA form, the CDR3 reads TGTGCCAGCACCATCTCCCAGGGGGCCTATGGCTACACCTTC.